The 8 T cell receptor beta chains presented below share a single source sample, sequenced in a study of T cells in Graves' hyperthyroidism and ophthalmopathy. Template material for amplifying TCR beta CDR3 regions consisted of RNA transcripts. The TCR CDR3 first-round RT-PCR relied on the HTBI primer set. Using its own MiXCR run on the multiplex PCR reads, TCRdb lists one record per CDR3 protein. Found here are nearly 750,000 distinct CDR3 sequences, around 40% of them singletons; the top ten hold 30% to 40%. The sample comprised blood. The source of these receptors is a woman aged 40-49 years with Graves' hyperthyroidism.

This clonotype was observed a few times. The chain uses TRBV15 and TRBJ2-5; no definite D call. V was pared by 5 bases and J by 5 bases, with 12 bases between. Germline-derived CDR1 and CDR2 are LNHNV and YYDKDF (reference sequence). This CDR3 region has 13 residues. CDR3 bases: TGTGCCACCAGCCTCGAAGGGTGGGAGACCCAGTACTTC. This encodes CATSLEGWETQYF.

The J gene is TRBJ1-1, the V gene TRBV12-3 or TRBV12-4; D gene ambiguous. With 6 bases removed from V and 3 bases from J, the gap between germline ends came to 20 bases. The CDR3 totals 16 residues. CDR3 sequence reads: CASSSPLARVDTEAFF. CDR3 nucleotides: TGTGCCAGCAGCTCTCCTCTAGCAAGGGTGGACACTGAAGCTTTCTTT.

The chain employs TRBV7-3 and TRBJ2-3; perhaps TRBD1 as D (6 bases). The germline V gene has CDR1 SGHTA and CDR2 FQGTGA. With 1 base removed from V and 1 base from J, the gap between germline ends came to 15 bases. CDR3 length equals 17 residues. DNA for the CDR3: TGTGCCAGCAGCTTAATGGCCCGGGACACACGCACAGATACGCAGTATTTT. Amino acid sequence: CASSLMARDTRTDTQYF.

This clonotype was picked up a small number of times. V and J are TRBV29-1 and TRBJ1-1; D is uncertain. This CDR3 contains 13 residues. Trimming took off 7 bases at V and 2 bases at J, with 14 bases between the two ends. The germline V gene has CDR1 SQVTM and CDR2 ANQGSEA. For the CDR3, the DNA is TGCAGCGCTCCGGTGGATGGAAACACTGAAGCTTTCTTT. Encoded protein: CSAPVDGNTEAFF.

This clonotype has only a few counts. The chain uses TRBV20-1 and TRBJ2-7; TRBD2 might be the D (5 bases). Trimming stripped 3 bases from V and 5 bases from J, with 11 bases between. The CDR3 loop spans 12 amino acids. Germline V CDR1 and CDR2: DFQATT, SNEGSKA (reference sequence). The CDR3 coding sequence is TGCAGTGCTAGTATGGGAGCCAACGAGCAGTACTTC. Translation gives CSASMGANEQYF.

The chain joins TRBV19 to TRBJ1-1, with TRBD1 matching 7 bases. V gave up 4 bases and J gave up 4 bases; unmatched junction bases: 6. Germline assignment: CDR1 LNHDA and CDR2 SQIVND (reference sequence). The CDR3 length is 14 residues. Here the CDR3 reads CASSKLTGATEAFF. As DNA, the CDR3 is TGTGCCAGTAGTAAACTCACAGGGGCCACTGAAGCTTTCTTT.

This clonotype was detected only a few times. In DNA form, the CDR3 reads TGTGCCAGCAGTCGACTAGCGGGAGAAGAGACCCAGTACTTC. The encoded protein is CASSRLAGEETQYF. The chain is built from TRBV6-1 and TRBJ2-5; 12 bases align to TRBD2. CDR3 length: 14 residues. Trimming removed 5 bases from V and 3 bases from J; junction bases left unmatched: 1. Germline V gene sequence: CDR1 MNHNS, CDR2 SASEGT.

As regards this clonotype: The junction differs from germline at one of its ends, possibly a read error. The chain employs TRBV6-5 and TRBJ1-5; 9 bases map to TRBD1. Per germline, CDR1 MNHEY and CDR2 SVGAGI. This CDR3 is 14 amino acids long. This CDR3 reads CASGTGNSNQPQHF. Written as DNA, the CDR3 is TGTGCCAGCGGGACAGGGAATAGCAATCAGCCCCAGCACTTT.